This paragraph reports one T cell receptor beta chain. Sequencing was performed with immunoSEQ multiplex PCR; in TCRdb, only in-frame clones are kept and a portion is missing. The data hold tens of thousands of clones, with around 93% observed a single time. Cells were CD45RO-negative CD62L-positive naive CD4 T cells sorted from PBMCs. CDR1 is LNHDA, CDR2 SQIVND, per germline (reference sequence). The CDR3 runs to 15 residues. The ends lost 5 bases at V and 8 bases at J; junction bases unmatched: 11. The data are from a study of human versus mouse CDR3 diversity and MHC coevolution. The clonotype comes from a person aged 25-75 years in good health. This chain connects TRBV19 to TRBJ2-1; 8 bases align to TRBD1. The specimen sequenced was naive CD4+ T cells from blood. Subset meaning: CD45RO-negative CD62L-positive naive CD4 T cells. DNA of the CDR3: TGTGCCAGTAGTTCTCGACAGGGGTTGGTCGATGAGCAGTTCTTC. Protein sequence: CASSSRQGLVDEQFF.